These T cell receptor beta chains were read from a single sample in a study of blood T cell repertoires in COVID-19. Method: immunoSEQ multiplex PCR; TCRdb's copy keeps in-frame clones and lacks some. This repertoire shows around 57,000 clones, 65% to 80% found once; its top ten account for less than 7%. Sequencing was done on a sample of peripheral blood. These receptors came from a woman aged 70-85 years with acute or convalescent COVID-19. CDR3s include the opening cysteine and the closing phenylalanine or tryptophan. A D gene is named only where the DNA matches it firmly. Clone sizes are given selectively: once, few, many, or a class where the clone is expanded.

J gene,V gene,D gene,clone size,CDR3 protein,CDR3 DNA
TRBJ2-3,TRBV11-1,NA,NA,CASSSSQVADTQYF,TGTGCCAGCAGCTCCTCTCAGGTCGCAGATACGCAGTATTTT
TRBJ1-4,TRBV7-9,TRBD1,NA,CASSFSGGNEKLFF,TGTGCCAGCAGCTTTTCAGGGGGGAATGAAAAACTGTTTTTT
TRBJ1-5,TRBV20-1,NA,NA,CSARGGNQPQHF,TGCAGTGCTCGTGGAGGCAATCAGCCCCAGCATTTT
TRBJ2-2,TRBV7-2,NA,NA,CASSFGHMGPGELFF,TGTGCCAGCAGCTTCGGACACATGGGCCCCGGGGAGCTGTTTTTT
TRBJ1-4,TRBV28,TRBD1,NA,CASSLDRVAKLFF,TGTGCCAGCAGTTTAGACAGGGTGGCAAAACTGTTTTTT
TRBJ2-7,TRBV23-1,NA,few,CASRARLYEQYF,TGCGCCAGCAGGGCCCGACTCTACGAGCAGTACTTC
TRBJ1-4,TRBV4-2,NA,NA,CASSPDTLEKLFF,TGTGCCAGCAGCCCTGACACTCTTGAAAAACTGTTTTTT
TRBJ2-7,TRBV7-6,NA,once,CASSQQQGADEQYF,TGTGCCAGCAGCCAACAACAGGGTGCGGACGAGCAGTACTTC
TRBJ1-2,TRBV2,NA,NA,CASSGGRGVANYGYTF,TGTGCCAGCAGTGGGGGCAGAGGAGTTGCTAACTATGGCTACACCTTC
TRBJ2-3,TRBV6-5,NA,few,CASRGEATDTQYF,TGTGCCAGCAGGGGGGAGGCCACAGATACGCAGTATTTT